A single sample gave rise to the 21 T cell receptor beta chains below, sequenced in a study of T cell repertoires in cytomegalovirus infection. TCRdb re-derived calls from the reads in MiXCR, one entry per CDR3 protein. Here the sample spans about 530,000 distinct CDR3 sequences, 26% being singletons. Sequencing was done on a sample of PBMCs. These receptors came from a human donor in good health (CMV status not recorded). Some clones in this sample may be carry-over from other donors' samples.

The CDR3 sequence is CASSVGTGLTIQYF. DNA for the CDR3: TGTGCCAGCAGTGTGGGGACAGGGTTGACCATTCAGTACTTC. The chain links TRBV2 to TRBJ2-4; 9 bases fit TRBD1. Trimming removed 4 bases from V and 9 bases from J; junction bases left unmatched: 7. There are 14 residues in the CDR3. CDR1 is SNHLY, CDR2 FYNNEI, per germline. The variable domain in full, completed from reference TRBV2 and TRBJ2-4, reads EPEVTQTPSHQVTQMGQEVILRCVPISNHLYFYWYRQILGQKVEFLVSFYNNEISEKSEIFDDQFSVERPDGSNFTLKIRSTKLEDSAMYFCASSVGTGLTIQYFGAGTRLSVL.

In the case of this clonotype: A much larger clone is a single base away; this may be a read error. J is TRBJ2-2 and V is TRBV7-9; D gene unclear. From germline, CDR1 is SEHNR and CDR2 FQNEAQ (reference sequence). The CDR3 is made up of 14 amino acids. The CDR3 here is CASCLYENTGELFF. The CDR3 DNA follows: TGTGCCAGCTGCTTATACGAGAACACCGGGGAGCTGTTTTTT.

In this sample, this clonotype turned up many times. V and J are TRBV6-1 and TRBJ2-1; 8 bases agree with TRBD1. The CDR3 has 15 residues. Germline V gives CDR1 MNHNS, CDR2 SASEGT. With 6 bases clipped from V and 0 bases from J, the junction kept 4 bases outside the gene matches. The CDR3 DNA follows: TGTGCCAGCAGGAGGACAGGGAACTCCTACAATGAGCAGTTCTTC. It codes for CASRRTGNSYNEQFF.

The chain uses TRBV29-1 and TRBJ1-1; possible D gene TRBD1, 5 bases. Trimming removed 3 bases from V and 0 bases from J, with 11 bases in between. Germline values: CDR1 SQVTM, CDR2 ANQGSEA. CDR3 length: 14 residues. The CDR3 sequence: CSVDGGAVNTEAFF. CDR3 nucleotide sequence: TGCAGCGTTGATGGTGGGGCTGTGAACACTGAAGCTTTCTTT.

This clonotype appeared many times. The V call is TRBV7-2, the J call TRBJ2-7; possibly TRBD1 for D (5 bases). The CDR3 spans 14 residues. The ends were cut back, 5 bases at V and 2 bases at J, with 13 bases in the middle. Germline CDR1 is SGHTA and CDR2 is FQGNSA. CDR3 loop: CASSREQATYEQYV. Here the CDR3 DNA reads TGTGCCAGCAGCCGTGAACAGGCCACCTACGAGCAGTACGTC.

This clonotype was counted ten times or more. This sequence joins TRBV7-9 and TRBJ1-1; 8 positions agree with TRBD1. Losses at the gene ends were 5 bases for V and 5 bases for J; bases not matched to a gene: 1. This CDR3 is 12 amino acids long. Looked up from germline, CDR1 is SEHNR and CDR2 is FQNEAQ (reference sequence). The CDR3: CASSRQGTEAFF. In DNA, the CDR3 is TGTGCCAGCAGCCGACAGGGGACTGAAGCTTTCTTT.

Here the CDR3 DNA reads TGTGCCAGCACCTCGGGAGCGGGCTACAATGAGCAGTTCTTC. Translation: CASTSGAGYNEQFF. The rearrangement links TRBV12-3 or TRBV12-4 to TRBJ2-1; a possible D gene is TRBD2 (6 bases). The germline V and J ends were trimmed by 7 bases and 3 bases, with 13 bases remaining between them. This CDR3 comprises 14 residues.

This clonotype was detected a few times. V usage is TRBV2 and J usage is TRBJ2-7, with 8 bases fitting TRBD2. This CDR3 spans 14 amino acids. V was clipped by 11 bases and J by 4 bases; unmatched bases: 13. Germline V gene sequence: CDR1 SNHLY, CDR2 FYNNEI. CDR3 nucleotides: TGTGCCTCCGGTCCGGATAGCGGGATGTACGAGCAGTACTTC. Its protein is CASGPDSGMYEQYF.

This clonotype was detected only a few times. This chain joins TRBV4-3 and TRBJ2-7; no clear D gene. Germline CDR1 LGHNA, CDR2 YSLEER. V lost 1 base to trimming and J lost 3 bases, with 13 bases between them. CDR3 length: 15 amino acids. The CDR3 region is CASSQGLMVGYEQYF. Here the CDR3 DNA reads TGCGCCAGCAGCCAAGGTTTGATGGTGGGCTACGAGCAGTACTTC.

This clonotype was seen more than once but under ten times. This chain connects TRBV2 to TRBJ2-7, with 9 nucleotides matching TRBD2. Losses at the gene ends were 8 bases for V and 3 bases for J; bases not matched to a gene: 8. This CDR3 is 14 amino acids long. CDR1 is SNHLY, CDR2 FYNNEI, per germline. CDR3 coding DNA: TGTGCCAGCGGACGGACTAGCGTATACTACGAGCAGTACGTC. As protein: CASGRTSVYYEQYV.

This clonotype has a handful of counts. The chain couples TRBV7-6 to TRBJ2-3; the match to TRBD2 covers 7 bases. Losses at the gene ends were 4 bases for V and 4 bases for J; bases not matched to a gene: 8. The CDR3 length is 15 residues. Germline-derived CDR1 and CDR2 are SGHVS and FNYEAQ. The CDR3 loop is CASSWLAGVADTQYF. CDR3 bases: TGTGCCAGCAGCTGGCTGGCGGGAGTGGCAGATACGCAGTATTTT.

V and J are TRBV11-3 and TRBJ1-1; a possible D gene is TRBD1 (5 bases). The CDR3 spans 15 residues. V lost 5 bases and J lost 3, with 16 bases in between. CDR1 is SGHNT, CDR2 YENEEA, per germline. CDR3 sequence (DNA): TGTGCCAGCAGCCCCGGGGGTCGTCGGGACACTGAAGCTTTCTTT. Protein: CASSPGGRRDTEAFF.

This clonotype was counted only a few times. The rearrangement uses TRBV7-9 and TRBJ2-5; D perhaps matches TRBD2 (5 bases). CDR3 length: 14 amino acids. Between the trimmed V and J ends, which lost 5 bases and 0 bases, there was a span of 10 bases. The germline V gene has CDR1 SEHNR and CDR2 FQNEAQ (reference sequence). CDR3 sequence: CASSPGLNQETQYF. The CDR3 bases are TGTGCCAGCAGCCCCGGACTGAACCAAGAGACCCAGTACTTC.

V gene TRBV4-1 combines with J gene TRBJ2-1; D perhaps matches TRBD1 (6 bases). Per germline, CDR1 MGHRA and CDR2 YSYEKL. The length of the CDR3 is 13 residues. The V and J ends lost 4 bases and 10 bases respectively, with 14 bases between them. The CDR3 is CASSLLEGVEQFF. As DNA, the CDR3 is TGCGCCAGCAGCCTCCTCGAGGGGGTAGAGCAGTTCTTC.

For this clonotype: At one end, the junction sequence differs from germline, possibly due to a read error. V and J are TRBV6-2 or TRBV6-3 and TRBJ2-1; 7 bases line up with TRBD2. CDR1 MNHEY and CDR2 SVGEGT come from the germline V gene. This CDR3 is built from 14 residues. The CDR3 region is CASSPPGLPNERIF. The CDR3 nucleotides read TGTGCCAGCAGTCCCCCGGGACTACCCAACGAGAGAATCTTC.

The rearrangement joins TRBV19 to TRBJ2-2, with 7 bases identical to TRBD2. Per germline, CDR1 LNHDA and CDR2 SQIVND (reference sequence). After removal of 3 bases from V and 5 bases from J, the junction contained 12 bases not matched to a gene. This CDR3 has 17 residues. The DNA of the CDR3 is TGTGCCAGTAGTATCGGATCGGCGGGAGCAGGTACCGGGGAGCTGTTTTTT. This translates into CASSIGSAGAGTGELFF.

This clonotype has ten or more counts. This sequence joins TRBV11-1 and TRBJ2-1, with TRBD2 matching 9 bases. Germline V gene data show CDR1 as SGHAT and CDR2 as FQDESV (reference sequence). Trimming at V came to 5 bases and at J to 1 base, leaving 9 bases not matched to a gene. The CDR3 totals 17 residues. The CDR3 coding sequence is TGTGCCAGCAGCCAAGGGACTAGCTCATGGTCCTACAATGAGCAGTTCTTC. Its protein product is CASSQGTSSWSYNEQFF.

This clonotype was counted only a few times. This sequence joins TRBV10-3 and TRBJ2-5, with D uncertain. The CDR3 is 12 amino acids. With 6 bases removed from V and 3 bases from J, the gap between germline ends came to 8 bases. CDR1 is ENHRY, CDR2 SYGVKD, per germline. Here the CDR3 DNA reads TGTGCCATCAGGGATGAGGAAGAGACCCAGTACTTC. Amino acids: CAIRDEEETQYF.

The chain combines TRBV11-2 with TRBJ2-3; TRBD2 aligns across 9 bases. J gave up 5 bases and V 4 bases, and 10 bases lay outside the gene matches. The CDR3 extends over 16 amino acids. The germline gives CDR1 SGHAT, CDR2 FQNNGV. CDR3 region: CASSSLVAGVVDTQYF. CDR3 in DNA: TGTGCCAGCAGCTCCCTAGTAGCGGGAGTGGTAGATACGCAGTATTTT.

This clonotype was seen at least ten times. The rearrangement links TRBV7-2 to TRBJ2-5; D unclear. CDR1 is SGHTA, CDR2 FQGNSA, per germline. V dropped 0 bases and J dropped 4 bases, with 6 bases sitting between them. The CDR3 covers 13 residues. This CDR3 reads CASSLAVTETQYF. The CDR3 nucleotides are TGTGCCAGCAGCTTAGCGGTGACAGAGACCCAGTACTTC.

This clonotype was recorded at least ten times. The rearrangement joins TRBV7-2 to TRBJ1-5; D gene uncertain. CDR3 size: 14 residues. Germline-derived CDR1 and CDR2 are SGHTA and FQGNSA. Trimming stripped 5 bases from V and 0 bases from J, with 8 bases between. The CDR3 DNA reads TGTGCCAGCAGCCCCGGGATTAGCAATCAGCCCCAGCATTTT. This gives the protein CASSPGISNQPQHF. The full variable domain, its missing parts supplied by reference TRBV7-2 and TRBJ1-5, is GAGVSQSPSNKVTEKGKDVELRCDPISGHTALYWYRQSLGQGLEFLIYFQGNSAPDKSGLPSDRFSAERTGGSVSTLTIQRTQQEDSAVYLCASSPGISNQPQHFGDGTRLSIL.